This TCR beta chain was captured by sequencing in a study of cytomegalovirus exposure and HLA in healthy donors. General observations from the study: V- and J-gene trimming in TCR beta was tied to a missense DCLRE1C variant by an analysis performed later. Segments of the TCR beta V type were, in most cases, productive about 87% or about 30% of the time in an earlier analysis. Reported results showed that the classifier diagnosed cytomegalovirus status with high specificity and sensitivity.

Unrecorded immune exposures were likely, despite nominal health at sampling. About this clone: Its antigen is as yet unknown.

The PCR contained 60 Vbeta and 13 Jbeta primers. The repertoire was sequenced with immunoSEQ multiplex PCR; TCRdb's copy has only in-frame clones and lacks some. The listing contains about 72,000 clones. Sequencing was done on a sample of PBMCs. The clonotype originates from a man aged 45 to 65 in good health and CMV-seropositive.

The CDR3 DNA reads as TGTGCCAGCAGCACTTCCAGGGTAGGTACCTACGAGCAGTACGTC. It is translated as CASSTSRVGTYEQYV. The rearrangement uses TRBV6-1 and TRBJ2-7, with D maybe TRBD1 (5 bases). The CDR3 is 15 residues long. V was pared by 6 bases and J by 2 bases, with 17 bases between. CDR1 MNHNS and CDR2 SASEGT come from the germline V gene.